The rows below give T cell receptor beta chains drawn from one sample of a study of regulatory T cells in long-lasting Graves disease. TCRdb redid the calling of the multiplex PCR reads with MiXCR, one entry per CDR3 protein. The table includes approximately 400,000 distinct CDR3 sequences, less than 30% detected once. Material: peripheral blood mononuclear cells (PBMCs), obtained when the disease was refractory, from a patient treated with antithyroid drugs. The receptors originated from a middle-aged woman with Graves disease. Both conserved end residues are part of each CDR3. Fields, in order: D gene, J gene, V gene, clone size, CDR3 length, CDR3 protein, CDR3 DNA. The D gene is left open where the match is weak. Clone size is stated in some rows and not others, as once, few, many or a class when expanded.

D: TRBD2; J: TRBJ2-2; V: TRBV12-3/TRBV12-4; size: NA; length: 15; CDR3: CASRGTSGGFGELFF; DNA: TGTGCCAGCAGGGGGACTAGCGGAGGATTCGGGGAGCTGTTTTTT
D: TRBD1; J: TRBJ2-2; V: TRBV7-2; size: NA; length: 15; CDR3: CADVGDRAITGELFF; DNA: TGTGCCGACGTAGGTGACAGGGCAATCACCGGGGAGCTGTTTTTT
D: NA; J: TRBJ1-1; V: TRBV13; size: few; length: 14; CDR3: CASSFRAMNTEAFF; DNA: TGTGCCAGCAGCTTTCGGGCCATGAACACTGAAGCTTTCTTT
D: TRBD1; J: TRBJ2-7; V: TRBV20-1; size: few; length: 12; CDR3: CSAQTGAYEQYF; DNA: TGCAGTGCCCAGACAGGGGCCTACGAGCAGTACTTC
D: TRBD2; J: TRBJ2-2; V: TRBV7-8; size: many; length: 17; CDR3: CASSLVLAGVETGELFF; DNA: TGTGCCAGCAGCTTAGTACTAGCGGGAGTTGAGACCGGGGAGCTGTTTTTT
D: NA; J: TRBJ2-2; V: TRBV29-1; size: NA; length: 14; CDR3: CSVEDKGFTGELLF; DNA: TGCAGCGTTGAAGATAAGGGGTTTACCGGGGAGCTGCTTTTT
D: TRBD1; J: TRBJ1-2; V: TRBV24-1; size: many; length: 12; CDR3: CATSDLDRGFTF; DNA: TGTGCCACCAGTGACCTCGACAGGGGGTTTACCTTC
D: NA; J: TRBJ1-2; V: TRBV27; size: many; length: 16; CDR3: CASSSLLTWKNYGYTF; DNA: TGTGCCAGCAGTTCACTTTTGACATGGAAGAACTATGGCTACACCTTC
D: NA; J: TRBJ1-5; V: TRBV12-3/TRBV12-4; size: many; length: 14; CDR3: CASSLRSFNQPQHF; DNA: TGTGCCAGCAGTTTAAGGTCTTTCAATCAGCCCCAGCATTTT
D: TRBD1; J: TRBJ1-1; V: TRBV3-1; size: NA; length: 14; CDR3: CASSKQLDRGGAFF; DNA: TGTGCCAGCAGCAAACAACTTGACAGGGGAGGAGCTTTCTTT
D: NA; J: TRBJ1-1; V: TRBV30; size: NA; length: 11; CDR3: CAWVANTEAFF; DNA: TGTGCCTGGGTCGCTAACACTGAAGCTTTCTTT
D: NA; J: TRBJ1-1; V: TRBV18; size: NA; length: 16; CDR3: CASSPPFEALNTEAFF; DNA: TGTGCCAGCTCACCACCGTTCGAGGCATTGAACACTGAAGCTTTCTTT
D: TRBD2; J: TRBJ2-1; V: TRBV7-8; size: few; length: 17; CDR3: CASSFGVGGDKVNEQFF; DNA: TGTGCCAGCAGCTTCGGGGTCGGGGGGGATAAGGTAAATGAGCAGTTCTTC
D: TRBD1; J: TRBJ2-1; V: TRBV15; size: NA; length: 12; CDR3: CATSNRGNEQFF; DNA: TGTGCCACCAGCAACAGGGGAAATGAGCAGTTCTTC
D: NA; J: TRBJ2-2; V: TRBV11-2; size: many; length: 12; CDR3: CASSWQTGELFF; DNA: TGTGCCAGCAGCTGGCAAACCGGGGAGCTGTTTTTT
D: NA; J: TRBJ1-1; V: TRBV28; size: many; length: 16; CDR3: CASSPIVGGLNTEAFF; DNA: TGTGCCAGCAGTCCTATAGTAGGAGGGCTGAACACTGAAGCTTTCTTT
D: NA; J: TRBJ2-5; V: TRBV7-2; size: many; length: 11; CDR3: CASSFWEFQYF; DNA: TGTGCCAGCAGCTTCTGGGAATTCCAGTACTTC
D: TRBD1; J: TRBJ2-3; V: TRBV29-1; size: NA; length: 11; CDR3: CSVDTGETQYF; DNA: TGCAGCGTAGACACAGGGGAGACGCAGTATTTT
D: NA; J: TRBJ2-6; V: TRBV11-2; size: NA; length: 18; CDR3: CASRDLKGVLSGANVLTF; DNA: TGTGCCAGCAGGGACCTAAAGGGGGTTTTGTCTGGGGCCAACGTCCTGACTTTC
D: TRBD1; J: TRBJ2-7; V: TRBV20-1; size: many; length: 12; CDR3: CSAGQGNYEQYF; DNA: TGCAGTGCCGGACAGGGGAACTACGAGCAGTACTTC
D: NA; J: TRBJ1-1; V: TRBV29-1; size: NA; length: 12; CDR3: CSAGSGGTEAFF; DNA: TGCAGCGCCGGCTCGGGGGGCACTGAAGCTTTCTTT
D: NA; J: TRBJ2-1; V: TRBV7-9; size: NA; length: 15; CDR3: CASSLPQMYINEQFF; DNA: TGTGCCAGCAGCTTACCCCAAATGTATATAAATGAGCAGTTCTTC
D: NA; J: TRBJ2-7; V: TRBV4-1; size: NA; length: 15; CDR3: CASSQEGQTYYEQYF; DNA: TGCGCCAGCAGCCAAGAAGGACAAACATACTACGAGCAGTACTTC
D: TRBD1; J: TRBJ2-1; V: TRBV7-9; size: few; length: 13; CDR3: CASSFGQGAKQFF; DNA: TGTGCCAGCAGCTTTGGACAGGGGGCTAAACAGTTCTTC
D: NA; J: TRBJ2-7; V: TRBV3-1; size: many; length: 15; CDR3: CASSQGVRRTYEQYF; DNA: TGTGCCAGCAGCCAAGGGGTAAGGCGGACTTACGAGCAGTACTTC
D: NA; J: TRBJ1-6; V: TRBV11-2; size: many; length: 15; CDR3: CASSLEPRVYSPLHF; DNA: TGTGCCAGCAGCTTAGAGCCCAGGGTGTATTCACCCCTCCACTTT
D: NA; J: TRBJ1-1; V: TRBV5-4; size: NA; length: 13; CDR3: CASSLVHKSEAFF; DNA: TGTGCCAGCAGCCTAGTACATAAGTCTGAAGCTTTCTTT
D: NA; J: TRBJ1-6; V: TRBV9; size: NA; length: 15; CDR3: CASSERPVGNSPLHF; DNA: TGTGCCAGCAGCGAACGCCCCGTGGGTAATTCACCCCTCCACTTT
D: NA; J: TRBJ2-7; V: TRBV19; size: NA; length: 13; CDR3: CASSMGLGYEQYF; DNA: TGTGCCAGTAGTATGGGCCTCGGCTACGAGCAGTACTTC
D: NA; J: TRBJ1-1; V: TRBV20-1; size: many; length: 13; CDR3: CSAATGGNTEAFF; DNA: TGCAGTGCTGCGACAGGTGGAAACACTGAAGCTTTCTTT
D: TRBD1; J: TRBJ1-6; V: TRBV28; size: many; length: 14; CDR3: CASRKQGSLSPLHF; DNA: TGTGCCAGCAGGAAACAGGGGTCTTTATCACCCCTCCACTTT
D: TRBD2; J: TRBJ2-2; V: TRBV15; size: many; length: 15; CDR3: CATKSGTSGTGELFF; DNA: TGTGCCACCAAATCCGGGACTAGCGGAACCGGGGAGCTGTTTTTT
D: TRBD2; J: TRBJ2-7; V: TRBV5-1; size: NA; length: 14; CDR3: CASSLREAAPEQYF; DNA: TGCGCCAGCAGCTTGCGGGAGGCAGCTCCCGAGCAGTACTTC
D: NA; J: TRBJ2-7; V: TRBV9; size: NA; length: 14; CDR3: CASSAGHDGYEQYF; DNA: TGTGCCAGCAGCGCGGGACACGATGGATACGAGCAGTACTTC
D: NA; J: TRBJ1-2; V: TRBV10-2; size: many; length: 12; CDR3: CASSDWEYGYTF; DNA: TGCGCCAGCAGTGATTGGGAGTATGGCTACACCTTC
D: TRBD2; J: TRBJ2-7; V: TRBV28; size: few; length: 16; CDR3: CASSLGTSGEPYEQYF; DNA: TGTGCCAGCAGTTTAGGGACTAGCGGGGAACCCTACGAGCAGTACTTC
D: NA; J: TRBJ2-7; V: TRBV6-2/TRBV6-3; size: NA; length: 13; CDR3: CANSFFMGAEQYF; DNA: TGTGCCAACAGTTTCTTTATGGGGGCCGAGCAGTACTTC
D: TRBD2; J: TRBJ2-3; V: TRBV7-2; size: NA; length: 19; CDR3: CASSMRVASSGYSTDTQYF; DNA: TGTGCCAGCAGCATGCGTGTAGCTTCTAGCGGATATAGCACAGATACGCAGTATTTT
D: NA; J: TRBJ2-7; V: TRBV20-1; size: many; length: 16; CDR3: CSARDIWAGDSYEQYF; DNA: TGCAGTGCTAGAGACATATGGGCGGGTGACTCCTACGAGCAGTACTTC
D: NA; J: TRBJ1-1; V: TRBV5-6; size: NA; length: 14; CDR3: CASSFGIWGTEAFF; DNA: TGTGCCAGCAGCTTCGGGATCTGGGGCACTGAAGCTTTCTTT
D: NA; J: TRBJ2-2; V: TRBV14; size: NA; length: 15; CDR3: CASSQTDGDTGELFF; DNA: TGTGCCAGCAGCCAAACGGACGGAGACACCGGGGAGCTGTTTTTT
D: NA; J: TRBJ2-7; V: TRBV11-1; size: NA; length: 15; CDR3: CASSFRGSLTYEQYF; DNA: TGTGCCAGCAGCTTCCGAGGGAGTCTGACCTACGAGCAGTACTTC
D: NA; J: TRBJ2-4; V: TRBV6-1; size: many; length: 13; CDR3: CASRPQGGDIQYF; DNA: TGTGCCAGCAGGCCACAAGGCGGGGACATTCAGTACTTC
D: NA; J: TRBJ2-2; V: TRBV28; size: many; length: 15; CDR3: CASSSPSGVPGELFF; DNA: TGTGCCAGCAGTTCACCCTCGGGAGTACCCGGGGAGCTGTTTTTT
D: TRBD2; J: TRBJ2-7; V: TRBV20-1; size: few; length: 16; CDR3: CSAKNTRGLVSLEQYF; DNA: TGCAGTGCTAAAAACACGAGGGGACTAGTGAGCCTCGAGCAGTACTTC
D: TRBD1; J: TRBJ1-2; V: TRBV28; size: NA; length: 13; CDR3: CASSIGTEYGYTF; DNA: TGTGCCAGCAGTATCGGGACAGAGTATGGCTACACCTTC
D: NA; J: TRBJ2-3; V: TRBV28; size: NA; length: 14; CDR3: CAGSLQGNADTQYF; DNA: TGTGCCGGAAGCTTACAGGGAAATGCGGATACGCAGTATTTT
D: TRBD1; J: TRBJ1-2; V: TRBV15; size: NA; length: 16; CDR3: CATSRDVDRGNYGYTF; DNA: TGTGCCACCAGCAGAGATGTGGACAGGGGTAACTATGGCTACACCTTC
D: TRBD2; J: TRBJ2-5; V: TRBV28; size: many; length: 17; CDR3: CASSLSTLGRAQETQYF; DNA: TGTGCCAGCAGTCTTTCCACTCTTGGGAGGGCACAAGAGACCCAGTACTTC
D: TRBD1; J: TRBJ2-5; V: TRBV27; size: many; length: 15; CDR3: CASSVGQGEQETQYF; DNA: TGTGCCAGCAGCGTGGGACAGGGGGAACAAGAGACCCAGTACTTC
D: TRBD1; J: TRBJ2-5; V: TRBV4-1; size: few; length: 15; CDR3: CASSHADRAQETQYF; DNA: TGCGCCAGCAGCCATGCGGACAGGGCTCAAGAGACCCAGTACTTC
D: NA; J: TRBJ1-5; V: TRBV7-9; size: many; length: 16; CDR3: CASSSGRGKSNQPQHF; DNA: TGTGCCAGCAGCTCGGGACGGGGGAAAAGCAATCAGCCCCAGCATTTT